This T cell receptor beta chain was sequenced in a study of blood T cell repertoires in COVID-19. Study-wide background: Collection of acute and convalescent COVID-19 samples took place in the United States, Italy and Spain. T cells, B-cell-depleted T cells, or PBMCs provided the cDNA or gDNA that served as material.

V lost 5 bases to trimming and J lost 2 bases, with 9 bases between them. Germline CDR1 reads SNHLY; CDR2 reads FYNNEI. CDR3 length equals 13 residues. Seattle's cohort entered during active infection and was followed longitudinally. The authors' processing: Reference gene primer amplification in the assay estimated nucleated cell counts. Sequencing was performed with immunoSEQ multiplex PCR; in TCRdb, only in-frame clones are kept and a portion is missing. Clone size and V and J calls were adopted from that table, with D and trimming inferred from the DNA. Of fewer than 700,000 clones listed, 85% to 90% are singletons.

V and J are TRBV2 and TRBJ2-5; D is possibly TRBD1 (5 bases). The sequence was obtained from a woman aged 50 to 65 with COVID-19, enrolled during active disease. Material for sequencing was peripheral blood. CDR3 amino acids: CASSRGPQETQYF. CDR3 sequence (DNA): TGTGCCAGCAGTAGGGGCCCACAAGAGACCCAGTACTTC.